Below, 9 T cell receptor beta chains from the same sample are listed, as sequenced in a study of blood T cell repertoires in COVID-19. Data came from immunoSEQ multiplex PCR; TCRdb stores just in-frame clones and leaves some out. The data contain about 200,000 clones, more than 65% of them seen just once; the ten biggest clones take up approximately 13%. Sequencing was done on a sample of peripheral blood. All receptors derive from a human donor in a cohort sampled during active COVID-19.

V is TRBV28 and J is TRBJ2-1, with 11 bases fitting TRBD2. Germline CDR1 reads MDHEN; CDR2 reads SYDVKM. The CDR3 is 16 amino acids. J was trimmed by 3 bases and V by 5 bases; bases with no gene match: 6. CDR3 coding DNA: TGTGCCAGCAGTCCCTCTGGGACTAGCGGCTACAATGAGCAGTTCTTC. It encodes CASSPSGTSGYNEQFF. The variable domain in full, completed from reference TRBV28 and TRBJ2-1, reads DVKVTQSSRYLVKRTGEKVFLECVQDMDHENMFWYRQDPGLGLRLIYFSYDVKMKEKGDIPEGYSVSREKKERFSLILESASTNQTSMYLCASSPSGTSGYNEQFFGPGTRLTVL.

The chain carries TRBV19 and TRBJ1-1; 8 bases are shared with TRBD1. After removal of 4 bases from V and 1 base from J, the junction contained 8 bases not matched to a gene. Germline loops: CDR1 LNHDA, CDR2 SQIVND (reference sequence). CDR3 size: 16 residues. As DNA, the CDR3 is TGTGCCAGTAGTAACCGACAGGGGTTGAGGAACACTGAAGCTTTCTTT. Translation gives CASSNRQGLRNTEAFF.

The V gene is TRBV21-1, the J gene TRBJ2-4; no check of the table's D call, TRBD2, against the DNA was made. TRBV21-1 is listed as a pseudogene. The CDR3 has 22 amino acids. CDR3 region: CASRKDNPGTSGRSIAKNIQYF. CDR3 DNA: TGTGCCAGCAGAAAAGACAATCCCGGGACTAGCGGGAGGTCGATAGCCAAAAACATTCAGTACTTC.

The gene calls are TRBV6-1 and TRBJ1-1; D not resolved. V was clipped by 2 bases and J by 1 base, with 2 bases between them. The V gene's germline CDR1 is MNHNS and CDR2 SASEGT. The length of the CDR3 is 12 residues. In DNA, the CDR3 is TGTGCCAGCAGTGAACGGAACACTGAAGCTTTCTTT. Translation: CASSERNTEAFF.

The chain couples TRBV28 to TRBJ2-1; 7 positions agree with TRBD1. The CDR3 consists of 12 residues. Germline V CDR1 and CDR2: MDHEN, SYDVKM. Trimming cost V 4 bases and J 10 bases; bases outside gene matches: 4. The CDR3 is CASSSPGQEQFF. CDR3 in DNA: TGTGCCAGCAGTTCACCGGGACAGGAGCAGTTCTTC.

The chain uses TRBV14 and TRBJ2-7; TRBD2 might be the D (6 bases). The CDR3 runs 15 residues. Germline CDR1 and CDR2: SGHDN and FVKESK. Trimming left V 1 base short and J 1 base short, with 11 bases between. The CDR3 spells CASSQGAGRSYEQYF. The CDR3 DNA follows: TGTGCCAGCAGCCAAGGTGCGGGAAGATCCTACGAGCAGTACTTC.

The table lists this clone with a count of one. The chain carries TRBV4-1 and TRBJ1-2, with D possibly being TRBD1 (6 bases). The V end was cut by 4 bases, the J end by 7 bases, with 22 bases between. The germline V gene encodes CDR1 MGHRA and CDR2 YSYEKL. CDR3 length: 16 residues. The CDR3 loop reads CASSPIGKGGTSGYTF. CDR3 coding DNA: TGCGCCAGCAGCCCGATAGGCAAGGGGGGGACGAGTGGCTACACCTTC.

The chain has TRBV4-1 and TRBJ2-2; TRBD2 matches at 8 bases. Germline loops: CDR1 MGHRA, CDR2 YSYEKL. J was trimmed by 4 bases and V by 0 bases; bases with no gene match: 7. The CDR3 is made up of 17 amino acids. The CDR3 reads CASSQDFREGGTGELFF. The CDR3 DNA reads TGCGCCAGCAGCCAAGATTTTCGGGAGGGCGGCACCGGGGAGCTGTTTTTT.

The rearrangement joins TRBV28 to TRBJ1-1; 7 bases align to TRBD1. There are 14 residues in the CDR3. Per the germline V gene, CDR1 is MDHEN and CDR2 is SYDVKM. J gave up 6 bases and V 5 bases, and 9 bases lay outside the gene matches. CDR3 loop: CASSPNPQGAEAFF. The CDR3 DNA sequence: TGTGCCAGCAGTCCCAACCCGCAGGGGGCTGAAGCTTTCTTT.